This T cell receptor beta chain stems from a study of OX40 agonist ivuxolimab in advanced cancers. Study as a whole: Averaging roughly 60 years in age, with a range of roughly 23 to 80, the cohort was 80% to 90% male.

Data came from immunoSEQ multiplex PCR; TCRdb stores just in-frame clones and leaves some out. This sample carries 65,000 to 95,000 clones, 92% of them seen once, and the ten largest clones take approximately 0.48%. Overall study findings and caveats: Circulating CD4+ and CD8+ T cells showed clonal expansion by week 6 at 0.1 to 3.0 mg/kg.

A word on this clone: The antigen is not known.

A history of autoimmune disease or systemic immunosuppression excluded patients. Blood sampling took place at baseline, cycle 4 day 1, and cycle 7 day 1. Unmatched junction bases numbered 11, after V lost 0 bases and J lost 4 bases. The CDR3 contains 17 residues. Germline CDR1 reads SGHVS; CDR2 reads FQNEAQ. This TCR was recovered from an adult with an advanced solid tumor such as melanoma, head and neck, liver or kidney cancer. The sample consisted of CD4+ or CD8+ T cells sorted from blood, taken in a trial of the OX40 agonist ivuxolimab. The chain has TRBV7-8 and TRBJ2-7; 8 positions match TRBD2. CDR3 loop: CASSLASSGSWVYEQYF. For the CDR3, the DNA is TGTGCCAGCAGCTTAGCGAGCAGCGGGAGCTGGGTGTACGAGCAGTACTTC.